This T cell receptor beta chain comes out of a study of T cell responses to AZD1222 COVID-19 vaccine. Profiling relied on immunoSEQ multiplex PCR, and the TCRdb table lists in-frame clones only, not all of them. This sample has 100,000 to 130,000 clones; approximately 86% occur once, and the top ten carry 2.5% to 4%. The CDR3 is 16 residues long. Per the germline V gene, CDR1 is SGHAT and CDR2 is FQNNGV. V gave up 1 base and J gave up 2 bases, with 12 bases separating them. The V and J genes are TRBV11-2 and TRBJ2-1; possible D gene TRBD1, 6 bases. The input for sequencing was peripheral blood, taken on day 0 of AZD1222 vaccination. The receptor's source is an adult in good health. The CDR3 DNA follows: TGTGCCAGCAGCTTAGGGTCCGGGACACCCTACAATGAGCAGTTCTTC. This translates into CASSLGSGTPYNEQFF.